The text below deals with one TCR beta chain. Authors' processing steps: Nucleated cell counts were estimated from reference gene primer amplification. Sequencing was performed with immunoSEQ multiplex PCR; in TCRdb, only in-frame clones are kept and a portion is missing. V and J calls and clone size are given by that table; D and trimming were obtained from the DNA. The table has 150,000 to 170,000 clones, approximately 83% seen once; the top ten hold 9.5% to 13%. The data were obtained in a study of blood T cell repertoires in COVID-19. The wider study: The United States, Italy and Spain were the sources of the acute and convalescent COVID-19 samples. T cells, B-cell-depleted T cells, or PBMCs provided the cDNA or gDNA that served as material.

Patients from Seattle were sampled longitudinally, starting during active infection. This CDR3 is 16 amino acids long. The junction had 9 bases not matched to a gene; V was cut back by 3 bases and J by 3 bases. CDR1 and CDR2 from the germline V gene are KGHSH and LQKENI. The sequence was collected from a woman aged 55-70 years with COVID-19, enrolled during active disease. Specimen: peripheral blood. V gene TRBV18 combines with J gene TRBJ2-3; TRBD1 matches at 7 bases. The CDR3 nucleotides read TGTGCCAGCTCACCCGTGACAGGGCAGGCTACAGATACGCAGTATTTT. The encoded protein is CASSPVTGQATDTQYF.